A selection of T cell receptor beta chains follows, all from one sample in a study of regulatory T cells in long-lasting Graves disease. TCRdb analysed the multiplex PCR reads with MiXCR anew, one entry per CDR3 protein. The repertoire includes 650,000 to 850,000 distinct CDR3 sequences, approximately 31% of them detected once, and around 42% sits in the top ten. Here the sequenced sample was peripheral blood mononuclear cells (PBMCs), taken when the disease was refractory, from a patient treated with antithyroid drugs. The receptors stem from a female donor with Graves disease. Each CDR3 is given with its conserved first and last residue. The D gene is left open where the match is weak. Only part of the rows carry a size: once, few, many, or a class if the clone is expanded.

V	D	size	J	CDR3	DNA
TRBV5-1	TRBD2	.	TRBJ2-1	CASSLGASGRRRGNNEQFF	TGCGCCAGCAGCTTGGGGGCTAGCGGGAGGCGGCGGGGCAATAATGAGCAGTTCTTC
TRBV12-3/TRBV12-4	.	many	TRBJ1-5	CASNRGGGNQPQHF	TGTGCCAGCAACCGGGGCGGAGGCAATCAGCCCCAGCATTTT
TRBV19	TRBD2	.	TRBJ2-1	CASSTGGTRYNEQFF	TGTGCCAGTAGTACGGGGGGGACTCGCTACAATGAGCAGTTCTTC
TRBV27	.	.	TRBJ2-7	CASSATGPFYYEQYF	TGTGCCAGCAGTGCTACGGGCCCTTTCTACTACGAGCAGTACTTC
TRBV9	.	.	TRBJ1-2	CASTKGWAAGPNYGYTF	TGTGCCAGCACCAAGGGGTGGGCAGCCGGACCTAACTATGGCTACACCTTC
TRBV6-4	TRBD1	.	TRBJ1-5	CASYRDRGVGQPQHF	TGTGCCAGCTATAGGGACAGGGGCGTAGGGCAGCCCCAGCATTTT
TRBV20-1	.	.	TRBJ1-5	CSARAGTNSNQPQHF	TGCAGTGCTAGAGCCGGGACAAATAGCAATCAGCCCCAGCATTTT
TRBV28	.	many	TRBJ1-2	CATVGTFYGYTF	TGTGCCACCGTCGGGACTTTTTATGGCTACACCTTC
TRBV11-2	TRBD1	many	TRBJ2-5	CASSLGPGQGEETQYF	TGTGCCAGCAGCTTAGGACCGGGACAGGGTGAAGAGACCCAGTACTTC
TRBV30	TRBD1	few	TRBJ1-1	CAWSRTHRGTEAFF	TGTGCCTGGAGTCGTACCCACAGGGGCACTGAAGCTTTCTTT
TRBV11-2	.	many	TRBJ2-2	CASSLAHTGELFF	TGTGCCAGCAGCTTAGCCCACACCGGGGAGCTGTTTTTT
TRBV10-3	TRBD2	.	TRBJ2-3	CAIREESTSGVDTQYF	TGTGCCATCAGGGAAGAATCGACTAGCGGAGTAGATACGCAGTATTTT
TRBV29-1	TRBD1	few	TRBJ1-2	CSGGTGEPYGYTF	TGCAGCGGAGGGACAGGGGAGCCCTATGGCTACACCTTC
TRBV5-6	TRBD1	many	TRBJ2-7	CASSDLRDRDRDEQYF	TGTGCCAGCAGCGACCTCCGGGACAGGGATCGGGACGAGCAGTACTTC
TRBV7-2	.	.	TRBJ1-2	CASNPVGWGYTF	TGTGCCAGCAACCCCGTGGGGTGGGGCTACACCTTC
TRBV19	.	few	TRBJ1-5	CASSIDGRGRAQPQHF	TGTGCCAGTAGTATAGATGGGCGTGGCAGGGCTCAGCCCCAGCATTTT
TRBV7-2	.	few	TRBJ1-6	CASSLAGLYSPLHF	TGTGCCAGCAGCTTGGCCGGGTTATATTCACCCCTCCACTTT